This T cell receptor (beta chain) was documented in a study of blood T cell repertoires in COVID-19 (dated by TCRdb to about 2020). General notes on the study: Samples covering the acute and convalescent phases of COVID-19 were provided by collaborators in the United States, Italy and Spain. Deeply sampled blood TCRbeta repertoires from subjects exposed to, actively infected with, or recovered from COVID-19 were included in the dataset. The sample metadata nearly always contained a de-identified subject ID, COVID-19 status, age in years and sex. Where available, HLA class I and class II types were taken from metadata supplied by the sample provider and were not determined by assay-based typing. Samples were obtained from the ongoing ImmuneRACE study (first 160 participants) and from roughly 1,300 subjects provided by 6 global collaborators. The prospective study material was composed of cDNA or gDNA derived from T cells, B-cell-depleted T cells, or PBMCs. The repertoires were made available in a free public database intended to serve as a resource for research on the immune response to SARS-CoV-2.

CDR1 SNHLY and CDR2 FYNNEI are derived from the germline V gene. The CDR3 contains 14 residues, cysteine and phenylalanine counted. The only DNA kept is the CDR3, 42 bases in frame from the first base. V is cut by 4 bases and J by 7 bases, and the space between the germline ends is 16 bases. The immunoSEQ Assay, a bias-controlled multiplex PCR, was used to amplify TCRbeta CDR3 regions from genomic DNA. Turning to the authors' computational methods: The number of nucleated cells in each sample was estimated by amplification of reference gene primers within the assay. To quantify the absolute abundance of each unique TCRbeta CDR3 rearrangement, sequence reads were collapsed and filtered. For each sample, productive Simpson clonality was calculated as the square root of Simpson's diversity index over productive rearrangements. TCRdb carries this immuneACCESS record with in-frame sequences only. Its versions omit some clonotypes, under half of them owing to an unresolved V gene in the studies checked, with the rest unexplained. That table furnishes V, J and clone size, whereas the DNA furnished D and trimming. The sample yields approximately 220,000 clones; 85% to 90% were counted once. The ten largest make up more than 12% of the sample.

A word on this clone: The antigen it recognizes is unknown. There are no base qualities to consult, and no much larger clone falls within one base.

Participants in the prospective study were enrolled through a virtual design, were aged roughly 18 to 90 years, and lived in roughly 26 United States geographic areas. Cohort assignment in the prospective study relied on participant-reported clinical history from a screening survey and a study questionnaire. Exposed participants were defined as having been in contact with someone with a PCR-confirmed or clinician-diagnosed COVID-19 case within 2 weeks of study entry. Each participant in the prospective study had whole blood, serum and a nasopharyngeal or oropharyngeal swab collected by mobile phlebotomists. Additional blood draws and questionnaires over an approximately two-month period could optionally be provided by prospective study participants. Before DNA extraction, blood samples from the prospective study were shipped at room temperature or frozen. What the authors observed across the whole study: The quantity of clinical and demographic metadata differed by source and by participant and was supplied without curation.

The source of this sequence is a man aged 25-40 years who had been exposed to COVID-19. The V and J segments used are TRBV2 and TRBJ1-2; TRBD1 might be the D gene, on 6 matching bases. Sequenced material: PBMCs or T cells enriched from blood (not recorded which). The CDR3 corresponds to CASSGGWGPGGYTF. The DNA sequence is TGTGCCAGCAGTGGGGGTTGGGGGCCTGGTGGCTACACCTTC.